This T cell receptor (beta chain) emerged from a study of blood T cell repertoires in COVID-19. Profiling relied on immunoSEQ multiplex PCR, and the TCRdb table lists in-frame clones only, not all of them. Among about 58,000 clones listed, 75% to 90% were seen once. Source material: peripheral blood. The clonotype was recovered from a man in his sixties with COVID-19, enrolled during active disease.

Here the CDR3 DNA reads TGTGCCCGAGACAGGGGGCAGATCAATGAGCAGTTCTTC. Its translation: CARDRGQINEQFF. This chain joins TRBV30 and TRBJ2-1; 10 nucleotides agree with TRBD1. V lost 8 bases to trimming and J lost 6 bases; unmatched junction nucleotides: 7. The CDR3 loop spans 13 amino acids. In germline, CDR1 is GTSNPN, CDR2 SVGIG (reference sequence).